This T cell receptor (beta chain) was found in a study of cytomegalovirus exposure and HLA in healthy donors. The CDR3 length is 15 residues. Germline-derived CDR1 and CDR2 are LNHNV and YYDKDF (reference sequence). Trimming cost V 0 bases and J 4 bases; bases outside gene matches: 3. Points from the study as a whole: Among TCR sequences, most were rare, though some public TCRs appeared in many donors. Most of the TCR beta V segments (in an earlier analysis) were productive either about 87% or about 30% of the time. A later analysis linked a missense variant in DCLRE1C to the trimming of TCR beta V and J genes. Some segments of the V type, notably TRBV6-2 and TRBV6-3, were excluded as indistinguishable.

In the PCR, 60 Vbeta and 13 Jbeta primers were used. The assay was immunoSEQ multiplex PCR, and TCRdb's table has in-frame clones only and misses some. The sample has 110,000 or so clones; approximately 80% are singletons. Of note for this clone: Its antigen is not identified.

Sequenced input: PBMCs. The V call is TRBV15, the J call TRBJ1-3, with 7 bases identical to TRBD1. The TCR sequence derives from a woman under 30 in good health and CMV-seronegative. CDR3 residues: CATSRDGTAGNTIYF. The CDR3 bases are TGTGCCACCAGCAGAGATGGGACAGCCGGAAACACCATATATTTT.